This T cell receptor (beta chain) was sequenced for a study of PD-1 blockade in classical Hodgkin lymphoma. Study-wide findings and caveats: At baseline, newly diagnosed patients reportedly showed less TCR diversity than healthy donors. Undefined causes, possibly disease activity or prior therapy, underlie the repertoire differences.

The CDR3 sequence is 14 residues long. CDR1 and CDR2 (germline): LNHNV, YYDKDF (reference sequence). V lost 1 base and J 2 bases, leaving 9 bases between the germline ends. The time point was: newly diagnosed, previously untreated cHL patient sample. Worth noting for this clone: Its antigen remains unknown.

TCRdb keeps only in-frame clones here, not all; method: immunoSEQ multiplex PCR. Altogether approximately 35,000 clones are present, approximately 94% being singletons, with the ten largest covering about 2.5%. The rearrangement uses TRBV15 and TRBJ2-7; a weak D match, TRBD1 (5 bases). Material: peripheral blood mononuclear cells (PBMCs). The sequence was obtained from a human donor with classical Hodgkin lymphoma. The CDR3 coding sequence is TGTGCCACCAGCAGAGCCAGGGCGGCCTACGAGCAGTACTTC. Residues: CATSRARAAYEQYF. The whole variable domain, filled in from reference TRBV15 and TRBJ2-7, reads DAMVIQNPRYQVTQFGKPVTLSCSQTLNHNVMYWYQQKSSQAPKLLFHYYDKDFNNEADTPDNFQSRRPNTSFCFLDIRSPGLGDTAMYLCATSRARAAYEQYFGPGTRLTVT.